This TCR beta chain derives from a study of T cells in women clearing cervical HPV infection. Study background: Controls gave blood once infection was undetectable; cases at lesion identification.

A word on this clone: With the read ending 3 residues before the CDR3 end, the germline J gene is used to fill in that end.

Sequenced by immunoSEQ multiplex PCR; TCRdb stores in-frame clones only, minus some. This sample contains tens of thousands of clones. With 2 bases removed from V and 5 bases from J, the gap between germline ends came to 19 bases. CDR1 is KGHSH and CDR2 is LQKENI in the germline V gene. This CDR3 spans 17 amino acids. MY09/MY11 PCR detected cervical HPV DNA; dot-blot assigned genotypes. The source of this sequence is a woman between 18 and 70 years old with a cervical HPV16 infection that either progressed to CIN3+ or cleared (not recorded which). This chain joins TRBV18 and TRBJ2-1, with D perhaps TRBD2 (7 bases). The sample comprised blood buffy coat. The CDR3 here is CASSPSLGGVNHNEQFF. The CDR3 DNA, read in part, is TGTGCCAGCTCACCAAGTTTAGGGGGGGTAAATCACAATGAG.